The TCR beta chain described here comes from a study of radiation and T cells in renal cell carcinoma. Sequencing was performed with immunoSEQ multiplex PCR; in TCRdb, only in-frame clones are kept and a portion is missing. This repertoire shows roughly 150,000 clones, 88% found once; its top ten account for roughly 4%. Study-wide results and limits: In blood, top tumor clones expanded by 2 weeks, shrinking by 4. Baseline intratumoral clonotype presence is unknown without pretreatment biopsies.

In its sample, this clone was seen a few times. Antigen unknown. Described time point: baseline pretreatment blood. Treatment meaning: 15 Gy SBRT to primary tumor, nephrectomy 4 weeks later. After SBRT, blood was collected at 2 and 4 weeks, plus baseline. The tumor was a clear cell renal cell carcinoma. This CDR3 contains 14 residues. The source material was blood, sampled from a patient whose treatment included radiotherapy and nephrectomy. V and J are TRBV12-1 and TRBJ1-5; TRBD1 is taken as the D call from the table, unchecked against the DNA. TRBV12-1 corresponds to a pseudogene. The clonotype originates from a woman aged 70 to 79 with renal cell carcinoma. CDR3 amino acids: CASSLPTDNQPQHF. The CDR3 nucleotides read TGTGCCAGCAGCTTACCGACAGACAATCAGCCCCAGCATTTT.